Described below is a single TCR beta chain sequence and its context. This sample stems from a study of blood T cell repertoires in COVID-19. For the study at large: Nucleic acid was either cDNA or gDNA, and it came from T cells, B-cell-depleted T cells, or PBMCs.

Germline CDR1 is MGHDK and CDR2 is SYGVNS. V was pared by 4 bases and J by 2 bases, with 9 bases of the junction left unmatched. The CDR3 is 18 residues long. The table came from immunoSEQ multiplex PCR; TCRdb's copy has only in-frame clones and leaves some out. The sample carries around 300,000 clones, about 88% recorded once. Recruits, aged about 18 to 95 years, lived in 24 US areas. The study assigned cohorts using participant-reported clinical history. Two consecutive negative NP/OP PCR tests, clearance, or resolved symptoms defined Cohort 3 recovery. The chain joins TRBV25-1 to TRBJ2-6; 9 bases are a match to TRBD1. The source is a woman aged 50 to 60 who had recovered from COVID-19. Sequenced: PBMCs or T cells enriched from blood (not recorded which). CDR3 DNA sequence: TGTGCCAGCAGTGGCAGGACAGGGGCCATCCCTGGGGCCAACGTCCTGACTTTC. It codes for CASSGRTGAIPGANVLTF.